These 8 T cell receptor beta chains were sequenced from one sample in a study of control samples from healthy donors and cancer patients. Profiled with immunoSEQ multiplex PCR; TCRdb holds only in-frame clones, not every one. The repertoire has about 120,000 clones, around 90% of them found once; the top ten carry 40%. Material for sequencing was blood. These receptors originate from a man over 45 in good health.

This chain uses TRBV6-5 with TRBJ2-1, with 8 positions matching TRBD2. Germline V lookup: CDR1 MNHEY, CDR2 SVGAGI. V lost 7 bases, J lost 8 bases, and 13 bases stayed unmatched. The CDR3 covers 15 residues. DNA of the CDR3: TGTGCCAGCACGCGATTAGGGCGGGGGGCCGATGAGCAGTTCTTC. It yields the protein CASTRLGRGADEQFF.

V is TRBV12-3 or TRBV12-4 and J is TRBJ1-2, with D possibly TRBD1 on 5 matching bases. The CDR3 is 12 residues long. Trimming stripped 5 bases from V and 7 bases from J, with 11 bases between. The CDR3 reads CASSNQGFGYTF. CDR3 nucleotide sequence: TGTGCCAGCAGTAACCAGGGATTTGGCTACACCTTC.

This chain uses TRBV18 with TRBJ1-1; 9 bases match TRBD1. The CDR3 is 13 amino acids. Germline V gives CDR1 KGHSH, CDR2 LQKENI. After removal of 6 bases from V and 7 bases from J, the junction contained 6 bases not matched to a gene. The CDR3 sequence: CASSLGQGDEAFF. CDR3 nucleotide sequence: TGTGCCAGCTCCCTGGGACAGGGTGATGAAGCTTTCTTT. The full variable domain, with the rest looked up from reference TRBV18 and TRBJ1-1, is NAGVMQNPRHLVRRRGQEARLRCSPMKGHSHVYWYRQLPEEGLKFMVYLQKENIIDESGMPKERFSAEFPKEGPSILRIQQVVRGDSAAYFCASSLGQGDEAFFGQGTRLTVV.

This clone was observed a single time. This rearrangement joins TRBV5-1 to TRBJ2-1; 10 bases line up with TRBD1. The germline V gene encodes CDR1 SGHRS and CDR2 YFSETQ. The ends lost 1 base at V and 7 bases at J; junction bases unmatched: 8. This CDR3 is 16 amino acids long. CDR3 loop: CASSLKTGGIQNEQFF. CDR3 in DNA: TGCGCCAGCAGCTTGAAGACAGGGGGCATTCAGAATGAGCAGTTCTTC.

The CDR3 loop reads CATSRRGALDEAFF. The CDR3 region has the DNA TGTGCCACCAGCAGACGCGGGGCCTTAGATGAAGCTTTCTTT. The chain uses TRBV15 and TRBJ1-1; maybe TRBD1 (5 bases). The germline gives CDR1 LNHNV, CDR2 YYDKDF (reference sequence). Trimming took 2 bases from V and 7 from J, leaving 14 bases between them. The CDR3 is made up of 14 amino acids.

The V gene is TRBV18, the J gene TRBJ1-2; 8 positions agree with TRBD1. Germline CDR1 reads KGHSH; CDR2 reads LQKENI. V trimming: 3 bases; J trimming: 4 bases; junction bases outside the gene matches: 4. This CDR3 is built from 14 residues. CDR3 bases: TGTGCCAGCTCACCGGGACAGGCCCTCTATGGCTACACCTTC. This codes for CASSPGQALYGYTF.

The gene calls are TRBV6-2 or TRBV6-3 and TRBJ1-5; 7 nucleotides line up with TRBD1. This CDR3 region has 14 residues. Trimming at V came to 2 bases and at J to 2 bases, leaving 0 bases not matched to a gene. Germline V CDR1 and CDR2: MNHEY, SVGEGT. As DNA, the CDR3 is TGTGCCAGCAGTTACGGGACAGGCAATCAGCCCCAGCATTTT. Amino acid sequence: CASSYGTGNQPQHF.

The chain links TRBV7-9 to TRBJ2-2; 9 bases are shared with TRBD1. Germline trimming cut 5 bases from V and 6 bases from J; bases unmatched to any gene: 7. CDR3 length: 15 amino acids. CDR1 and CDR2 (germline): SEHNR, FQNEAQ (reference sequence). The CDR3 nucleotides read TGTGCCAGCAGCCGGGACAGGGAGTTCTCCGGGGAGCTGTTTTTT. As protein: CASSRDREFSGELFF.